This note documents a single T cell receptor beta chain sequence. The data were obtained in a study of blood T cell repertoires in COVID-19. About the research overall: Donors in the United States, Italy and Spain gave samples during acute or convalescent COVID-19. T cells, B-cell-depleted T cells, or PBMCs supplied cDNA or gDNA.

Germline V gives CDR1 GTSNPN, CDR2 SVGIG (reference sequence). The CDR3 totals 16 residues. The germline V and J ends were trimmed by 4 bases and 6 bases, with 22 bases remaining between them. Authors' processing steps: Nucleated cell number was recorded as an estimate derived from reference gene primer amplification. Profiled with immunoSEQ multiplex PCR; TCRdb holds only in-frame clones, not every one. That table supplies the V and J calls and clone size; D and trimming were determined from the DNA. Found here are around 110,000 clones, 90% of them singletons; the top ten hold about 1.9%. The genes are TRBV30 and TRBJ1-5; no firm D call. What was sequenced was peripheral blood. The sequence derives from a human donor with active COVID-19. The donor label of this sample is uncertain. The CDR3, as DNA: TGTGCCTGGAACACGGGGTGGGAGGGCGGTCGTCAGCCCCAGCATTTT. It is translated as CAWNTGWEGGRQPQHF.